A selection of T cell receptor beta chains follows, all from one sample in a study of blood T cells in healthy people across ages. Each CDR3 protein gets one entry after TCRdb re-called the 5' RACE reads with MiXCR. The table has some 1.5 million distinct CDR3 sequences, approximately 43% seen once. Sequenced: blood. These receptors all come from a woman in her late teens or twenties in good health. CDR3s include the opening cysteine and the closing phenylalanine or tryptophan. The D gene is left open where the match is weak. Clone size is stated in some rows and not others, as once, few, many or a class when expanded.

d_call j_call v_call clone_size cdr3_aa cdr3_nt
- TRBJ1-2 TRBV29-1 - CSVETGLGYTF TGCAGCGTTGAAACGGGACTTGGCTACACCTTC
TRBD1 TRBJ2-1 TRBV20-1 - CSALSGTGIGEQFF TGCAGTGCTCTCTCGGGGACAGGGATTGGTGAGCAGTTCTTC
TRBD1 TRBJ2-7 TRBV5-1 - CASNPNRGSEQYF TGCGCCAGCAACCCTAACAGGGGTTCCGAGCAGTACTTC
- TRBJ2-1 TRBV20-1 many CSARSGAEQFF TGCAGTGCTAGGAGCGGAGCTGAGCAGTTCTTC
- TRBJ1-2 TRBV12-3/TRBV12-4 - CASSTTGTIKGYTF TGTGCCAGCAGTACCACCGGGACGATTAAAGGCTACACCTTC
TRBD2 TRBJ2-1 TRBV2 few CASGLAGAPSQQFF TGTGCCAGCGGCCTAGCGGGGGCCCCCTCTCAGCAGTTCTTC
- TRBJ2-7 TRBV10-3 once CAISESPAFSYEQYF TGTGCCATCAGTGAGAGTCCCGCGTTTTCCTACGAGCAGTACTTC
TRBD2 TRBJ2-7 TRBV12-3/TRBV12-4 few CASRLLADSYEQYF TGTGCCAGCAGACTTCTAGCGGACTCCTACGAGCAGTACTTC
TRBD1 TRBJ2-7 TRBV10-3 few CAISEDGQGNEQYF TGTGCCATCAGTGAGGACGGACAGGGCAACGAGCAGTACTTC
- TRBJ2-7 TRBV27 - CAGSLGQRSYEQYF TGTGCCGGCAGTTTAGGGCAGCGGTCCTACGAGCAGTACTTC
- TRBJ2-5 TRBV4-1 - CASSPGGTTTTETQYF TGCGCCAGCAGCCCTGGTGGGACAACGACCACAGAGACCCAGTACTTC
TRBD1 TRBJ2-3 TRBV7-6 few CASSLVDRGRTDTQYF TGTGCCAGCAGCTTAGTTGACAGGGGGCGCACAGATACGCAGTATTTT
TRBD1 TRBJ1-4 TRBV20-1 - CSAPNRGGEKLFF TGCAGTGCCCCCAACAGGGGAGGGGAAAAACTGTTTTTT
TRBD1 TRBJ2-2 TRBV4-2 - CASSQDGGQATGELFF TGTGCCAGCAGCCAAGATGGAGGACAGGCCACCGGGGAGCTGTTTTTT
- TRBJ2-1 TRBV20-1 - CSARVRLSGGLNEQFF TGCAGTGCTAGAGTTCGACTATCGGGGGGCCTCAATGAGCAGTTCTTC
- TRBJ1-2 TRBV10-3 few CAISESGGRGYTF TGTGCCATCAGTGAGTCAGGGGGGAGAGGCTACACCTTC
- TRBJ1-1 TRBV6-1 - CASRDQGDWVTEAFF TGTGCCAGCAGAGATCAGGGAGACTGGGTCACTGAAGCTTTCTTT
- TRBJ2-7 TRBV28 - CASSLPGGAGHEQYF TGTGCCAGCAGTCTTCCAGGAGGGGCGGGTCACGAGCAGTACTTC
TRBD1 TRBJ2-3 TRBV20-1 few CSARDSPSYTDTQYF TGCAGCGCTAGGGACAGTCCAAGTTACACAGATACGCAGTATTTT
- TRBJ2-4 TRBV12-3/TRBV12-4 - CASSAGINIQYF TGTGCCAGCAGTGCCGGGATAAACATTCAGTACTTC
- TRBJ2-3 TRBV4-3 - CASSQERLNTDTQYF TGCGCCAGCAGCCAAGAAAGACTTAACACAGATACGCAGTATTTT
TRBD2 TRBJ2-3 TRBV4-3 - CASSQLAGGPMNTQYF TGCGCCAGCAGCCAACTAGCGGGGGGGCCTATGAATACGCAGTATTTT
- TRBJ1-5 TRBV7-9 few CASSLAGGHDSNQPQHF TGTGCCAGCAGCTTAGCGGGAGGACACGATAGCAATCAGCCCCAGCATTTT
TRBD2 TRBJ2-1 TRBV20-1 - CSARGTSASSYNEQFF TGCAGTGCTAGGGGAACTAGCGCAAGCTCCTACAATGAGCAGTTCTTC
TRBD2 TRBJ2-1 TRBV27 - CASSSSSGTGNNEQFF TGTGCCAGCAGTTCCTCTAGCGGGACGGGGAACAATGAGCAGTTCTTC
TRBD1 TRBJ1-2 TRBV9 few CASSVNTGGSGYTF TGTGCCAGCAGCGTAAACACAGGGGGCTCTGGCTACACCTTC
- TRBJ2-5 TRBV5-1 - CASSLGPPTRQETQYF TGCGCCAGCAGCTTGGGTCCACCAACCCGCCAAGAGACCCAGTACTTC
TRBD1 TRBJ1-1 TRBV29-1 few CSVESRTGLNTEAFF TGCAGCGTTGAATCCCGGACAGGTTTGAACACTGAAGCTTTCTTT
- TRBJ1-1 TRBV11-2 many CASSLVGYTEAFF TGTGCCAGCAGCTTAGTGGGGTACACTGAAGCTTTCTTT
- TRBJ1-5 TRBV4-3 - CASSQSFVGLGQPQHF TGCGCCAGCAGCCAAAGTTTTGTGGGATTAGGTCAGCCCCAGCATTTT
- TRBJ2-5 TRBV2 few CAGRIQETQYF TGTGCCGGAAGAATCCAAGAGACCCAGTACTTC
- TRBJ2-7 TRBV6-5 few CASSSRVQGHEQYF TGTGCCAGCAGCTCAAGAGTCCAGGGCCACGAGCAGTACTTC
- TRBJ2-1 TRBV4-3 many CASSQALKRYNEQFF TGCGCCAGCAGCCAAGCATTAAAGCGCTACAATGAGCAGTTCTTC
- TRBJ2-1 TRBV15 - CATSSEKGSYNEQFF TGTGCCACCAGCAGCGAGAAGGGTTCCTACAATGAGCAGTTCTTC
- TRBJ1-2 TRBV29-1 - CSVSGEDRDFYGYTF TGCAGCGTTTCAGGGGAGGACAGAGACTTCTATGGCTACACCTTC
- TRBJ2-7 TRBV2 few CASSEGLYEQYF TGTGCCAGCAGTGAAGGTCTCTACGAGCAGTACTTC
TRBD1 TRBJ1-5 TRBV6-5 - CASSRDRGRNQPQHF TGTGCCAGCAGCCGGGACAGGGGGCGCAATCAGCCCCAGCATTTT
- TRBJ2-3 TRBV21-1 few CASSKEIGTGTDTQYF TGTGCCAGCAGCAAAGAAATCGGGACGGGCACAGATACGCAGTATTTT
- TRBJ1-2 TRBV7-9 - CASSPLPFGDYGYTF TGTGCCAGCAGCCCCCTACCCTTTGGGGACTATGGCTACACCTTC
TRBD2 TRBJ2-3 TRBV5-1 few CASSFSGTTPDTQYF TGCGCCAGCAGCTTTTCCGGGACTACCCCAGATACGCAGTATTTT